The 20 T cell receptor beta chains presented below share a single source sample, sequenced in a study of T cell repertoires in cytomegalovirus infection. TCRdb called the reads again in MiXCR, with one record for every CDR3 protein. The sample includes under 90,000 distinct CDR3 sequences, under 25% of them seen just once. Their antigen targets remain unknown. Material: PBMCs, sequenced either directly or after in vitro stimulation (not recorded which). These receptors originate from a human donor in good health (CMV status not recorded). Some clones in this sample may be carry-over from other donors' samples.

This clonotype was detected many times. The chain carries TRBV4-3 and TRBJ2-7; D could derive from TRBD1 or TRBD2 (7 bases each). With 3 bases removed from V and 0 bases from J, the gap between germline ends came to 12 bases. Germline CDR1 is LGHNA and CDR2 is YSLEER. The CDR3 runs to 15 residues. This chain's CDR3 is CASSQQGGGSYEQYF. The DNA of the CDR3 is TGCGCCAGCAGCCAGCAGGGGGGGGGCTCCTACGAGCAGTACTTC.

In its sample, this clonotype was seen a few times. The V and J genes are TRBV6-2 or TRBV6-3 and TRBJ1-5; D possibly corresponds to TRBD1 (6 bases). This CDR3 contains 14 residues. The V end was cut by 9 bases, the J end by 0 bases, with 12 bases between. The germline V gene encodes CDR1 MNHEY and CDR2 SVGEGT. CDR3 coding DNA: TGTGCCAGTGGGGGGGCCTATAGCAATCAGCCCCAGCATTTT. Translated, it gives CASGGAYSNQPQHF.

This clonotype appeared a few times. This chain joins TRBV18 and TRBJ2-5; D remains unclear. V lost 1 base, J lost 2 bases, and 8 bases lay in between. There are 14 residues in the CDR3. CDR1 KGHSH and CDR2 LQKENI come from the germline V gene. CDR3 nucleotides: TGTGCCAGCTCACCACTCGGATCTCAAGAGACCCAGTACTTC. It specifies CASSPLGSQETQYF. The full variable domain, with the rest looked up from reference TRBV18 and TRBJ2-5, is NAGVMQNPRHLVRRRGQEARLRCSPMKGHSHVYWYRQLPEEGLKFMVYLQKENIIDESGMPKERFSAEFPKEGPSILRIQQVVRGDSAAYFCASSPLGSQETQYFGPGTRLLVL.

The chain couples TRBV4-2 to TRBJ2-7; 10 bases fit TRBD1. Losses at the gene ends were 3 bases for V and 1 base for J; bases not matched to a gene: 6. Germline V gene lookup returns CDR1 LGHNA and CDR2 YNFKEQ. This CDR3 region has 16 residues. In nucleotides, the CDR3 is TGTGCCAGCAGCCAGAGCCCGGGACAGGGGTCCTACGAGCAGTACTTC. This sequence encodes CASSQSPGQGSYEQYF.

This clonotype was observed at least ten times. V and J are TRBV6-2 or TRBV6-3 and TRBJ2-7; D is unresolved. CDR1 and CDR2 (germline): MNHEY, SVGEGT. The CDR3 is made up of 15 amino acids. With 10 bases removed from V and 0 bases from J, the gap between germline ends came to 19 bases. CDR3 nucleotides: TGTGCCACCCGCCTGGGTAGCAGAAGCTCCTACGAGCAGTACTTC. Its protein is CATRLGSRSSYEQYF.

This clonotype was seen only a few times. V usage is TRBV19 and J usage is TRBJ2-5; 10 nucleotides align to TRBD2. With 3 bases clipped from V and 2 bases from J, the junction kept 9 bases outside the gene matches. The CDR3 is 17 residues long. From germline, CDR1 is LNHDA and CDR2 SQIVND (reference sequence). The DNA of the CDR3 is TGTGCCAGTAGTATCAACCCACTAGCGGGGATGCAAGAGACCCAGTACTTC. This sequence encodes CASSINPLAGMQETQYF. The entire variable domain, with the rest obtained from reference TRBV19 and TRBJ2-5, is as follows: DGGITQSPKYLFRKEGQNVTLSCEQNLNHDAMYWYRQDPGQGLRLIYYSQIVNDFQKGDIAEGYSVSREKKESFPLTVTSAQKNPTAFYLCASSINPLAGMQETQYFGPGTRLLVL.

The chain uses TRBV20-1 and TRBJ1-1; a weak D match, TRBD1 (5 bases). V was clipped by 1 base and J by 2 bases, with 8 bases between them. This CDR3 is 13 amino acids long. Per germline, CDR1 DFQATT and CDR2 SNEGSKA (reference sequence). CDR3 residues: CSARVDSNTEAFF. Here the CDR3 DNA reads TGCAGTGCTAGAGTTGACAGTAACACTGAAGCTTTCTTT.

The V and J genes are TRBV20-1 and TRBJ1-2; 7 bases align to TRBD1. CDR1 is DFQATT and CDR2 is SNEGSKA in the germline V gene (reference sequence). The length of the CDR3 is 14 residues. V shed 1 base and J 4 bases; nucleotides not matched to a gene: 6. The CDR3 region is CSARGQGDSYGYTF. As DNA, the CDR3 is TGCAGTGCTAGAGGCCAGGGGGATAGCTATGGCTACACCTTC.

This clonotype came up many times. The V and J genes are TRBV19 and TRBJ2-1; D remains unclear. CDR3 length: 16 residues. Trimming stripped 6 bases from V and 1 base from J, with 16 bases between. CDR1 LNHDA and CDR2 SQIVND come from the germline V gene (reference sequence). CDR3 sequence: CASRTVAPESYNEQFF. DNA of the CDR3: TGTGCCAGTAGGACCGTAGCACCGGAATCCTACAATGAGCAGTTCTTC.

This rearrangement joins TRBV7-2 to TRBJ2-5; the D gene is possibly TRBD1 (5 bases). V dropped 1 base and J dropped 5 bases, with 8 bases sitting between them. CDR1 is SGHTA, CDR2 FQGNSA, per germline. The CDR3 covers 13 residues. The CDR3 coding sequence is TGTGCCAGCAGCTTAGGCAGGGTCGAGACCCAGTACTTC. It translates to CASSLGRVETQYF.

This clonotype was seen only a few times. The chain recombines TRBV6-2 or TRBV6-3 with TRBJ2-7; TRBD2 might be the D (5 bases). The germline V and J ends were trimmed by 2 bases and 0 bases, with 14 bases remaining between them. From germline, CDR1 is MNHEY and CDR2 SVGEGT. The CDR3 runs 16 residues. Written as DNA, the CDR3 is TGTGCCAGCAGTTACCCGATCGGGGATATCTCCTACGAGCAGTACTTC. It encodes CASSYPIGDISYEQYF.

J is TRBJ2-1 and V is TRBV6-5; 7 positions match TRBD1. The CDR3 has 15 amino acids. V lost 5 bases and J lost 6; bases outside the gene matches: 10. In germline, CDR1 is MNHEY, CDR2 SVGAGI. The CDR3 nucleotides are TGTGCCAGCAGTACACAGGGGACCTGGTTCAATGAGCAGTTCTTC. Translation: CASSTQGTWFNEQFF.

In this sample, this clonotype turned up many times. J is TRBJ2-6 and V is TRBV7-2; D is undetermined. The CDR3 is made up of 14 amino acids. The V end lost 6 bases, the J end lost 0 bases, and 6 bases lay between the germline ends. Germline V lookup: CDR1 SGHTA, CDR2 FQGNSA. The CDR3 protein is CASRLFSGANVLTF. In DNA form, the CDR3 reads TGTGCCAGCAGACTATTCTCTGGGGCCAACGTCCTGACTTTC. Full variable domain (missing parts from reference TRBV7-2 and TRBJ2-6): GAGVSQSPSNKVTEKGKDVELRCDPISGHTALYWYRQSLGQGLEFLIYFQGNSAPDKSGLPSDRFSAERTGGSVSTLTIQRTQQEDSAVYLCASRLFSGANVLTFGAGSRLTVL.

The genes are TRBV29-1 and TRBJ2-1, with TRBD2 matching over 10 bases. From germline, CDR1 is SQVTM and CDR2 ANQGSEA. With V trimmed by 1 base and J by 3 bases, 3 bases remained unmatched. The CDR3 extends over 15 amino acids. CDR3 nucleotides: TGCAGCGTTGAAGGCCTAGCGGGAGTCTACAATGAGCAGTTCTTC. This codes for CSVEGLAGVYNEQFF.

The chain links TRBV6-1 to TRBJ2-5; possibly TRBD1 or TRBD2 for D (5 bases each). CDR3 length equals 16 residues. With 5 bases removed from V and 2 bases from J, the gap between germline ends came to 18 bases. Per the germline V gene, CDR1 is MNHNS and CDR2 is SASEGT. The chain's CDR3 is CASSYLWDPAQETQYF. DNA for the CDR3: TGTGCCAGCAGTTACCTATGGGACCCAGCACAAGAGACCCAGTACTTC.

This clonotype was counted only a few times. This CDR3 reads CAIRPGQGGQPQHF. Written as DNA, the CDR3 is TGTGCCATCAGACCTGGACAGGGGGGACAGCCCCAGCATTTT. The V call is TRBV10-3, the J call TRBJ1-5; 10 nucleotides agree with TRBD1. This CDR3 has 14 residues. Germline trimming cut 6 bases from V and 7 bases from J; bases unmatched to any gene: 6. Germline CDR1 ENHRY, CDR2 SYGVKD.

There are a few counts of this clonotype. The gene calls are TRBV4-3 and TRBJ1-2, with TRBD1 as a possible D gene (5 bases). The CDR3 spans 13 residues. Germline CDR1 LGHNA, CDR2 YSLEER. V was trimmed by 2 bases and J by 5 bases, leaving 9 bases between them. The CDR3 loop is CASSQSGIYGYTF. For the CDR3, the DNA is TGCGCCAGCAGCCAATCAGGGATATATGGCTACACCTTC.

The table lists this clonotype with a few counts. The CDR3 DNA sequence: TGTGCCAGCAGGCGGGCTGTCAGCGAGCAGTACTTC. Residues: CASRRAVSEQYF. This chain uses TRBV5-6 with TRBJ2-7, with TRBD2 as a possible D gene (5 bases). Trimming removed 5 bases at V and 6 bases at J, with 12 bases between. The CDR3 spans 12 residues. Per the germline V gene, CDR1 is SGHDT and CDR2 is YYEEEE.

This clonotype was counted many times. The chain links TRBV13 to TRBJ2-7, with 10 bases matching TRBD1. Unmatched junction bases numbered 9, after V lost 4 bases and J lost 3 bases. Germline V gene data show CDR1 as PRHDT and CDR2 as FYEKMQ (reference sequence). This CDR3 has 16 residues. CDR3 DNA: TGTGCCAGCAGCTCACAATCCGGGACAGGGGTCTACGAGCAGTACTTC. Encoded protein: CASSSQSGTGVYEQYF.

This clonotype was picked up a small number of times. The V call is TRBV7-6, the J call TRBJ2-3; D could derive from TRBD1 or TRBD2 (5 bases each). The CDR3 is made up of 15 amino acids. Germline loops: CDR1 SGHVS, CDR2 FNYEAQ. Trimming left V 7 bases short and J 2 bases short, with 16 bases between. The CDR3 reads CASNPSGPLTDTQYF. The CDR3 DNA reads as TGTGCCAGCAACCCTTCGGGACCACTCACAGATACGCAGTATTTT.